This T cell receptor (beta chain) appears in the sequencing data of a study of blood T cell repertoires in COVID-19 (dated by TCRdb to 2018 to 2021). Broadly, across the study: Samples from collaborators originated in the United States, Italy and Spain and spanned both the acute and convalescent phases of COVID-19. HLA class I and class II types, where available, came from metadata supplied by the sample provider rather than from assay-based typing. The material from the prospective study consisted of cDNA or gDNA derived from T cells, B-cell-depleted T cells, or PBMCs. The repertoires were released in a freely available public database intended as a resource for research on the immune response to SARS-CoV-2. Samples were obtained from the ongoing ImmuneRACE study (first 160 participants) and from about 1,300 subjects provided by 6 global collaborators. A de-identified subject ID, COVID-19 status, age in years and sex were almost always included in the sample metadata. The dataset comprised deeply sampled blood TCRbeta repertoires from subjects exposed to, actively infected with, or recovered from COVID-19. General findings and caveats noted by the study authors: Clinical and demographic metadata were provided uncurated, with the amount varying by source and participant.

This clone was counted a single time. This receptor's antigen is unknown. The sample holds no much larger clone one base away, and base qualities are not on file. Based on the germline V gene (reference sequence), the CDR1 and CDR2 sequences are LNHNV and YYDKDF. Compared with germline, V lacks 4 bases and J lacks 3 bases; bases without a gene match: 7. Counted from cysteine to phenylalanine, this CDR3 has 16 amino acids. Just the 48-base CDR3 DNA is kept, in frame starting at base 1. One collaborating source in Seattle enrolled patients during active infection and followed them longitudinally through the course of disease. Collaborating institutions collected whole blood in K2EDTA tubes following their own protocols. For TCRbeta analysis, collaborators shipped samples in one of three forms: frozen whole blood, isolated PBMCs, or DNA extracted from either of those sample types. The immunoSEQ Assay, a bias-controlled multiplex PCR, was used to amplify TCRbeta CDR3 regions from genomic DNA. The study's processing was this. Nucleated cell counts per sample were estimated from amplification of reference gene primers within the assay. To quantify the absolute abundance of each unique TCRbeta CDR3 rearrangement, sequence reads were collapsed and filtered. Productive Simpson clonality was computed per sample as the square root of Simpson's diversity index over productive rearrangements. TCRdb carries this immuneACCESS record with in-frame sequences only. Its versions omit some clonotypes, under half of them owing to an unresolved V gene in the studies checked, with the rest unexplained. The V and J calls and clone size are taken from that table; D and trimming were inferred from the DNA. Within this sample are about 170,000 clones, with 70% to 90% of them counted one time only. Clones ranked in the top ten supply about 10% of the sample.

The chain employs TRBV15 and TRBJ2-2; 8 of the junction bases match TRBD1. The source is a woman aged 55-75 years with COVID-19, enrolled during active disease. Sequencing was carried out using peripheral blood. The DNA sequence is as follows: TGTGCCACCAGCAAAAGGACAGGGTGGGACACCGGGGAGCTGTTTTTT. Translated, this gives CATSKRTGWDTGELFF. With the portions outside the CDR3 filled from the reference TRBV15 and TRBJ2-2 genes, the complete variable region becomes DAMVIQNPRYQVTQFGKPVTLSCSQTLNHNVMYWYQQKSSQAPKLLFHYYDKDFNNEADTPDNFQSRRPNTSFCFLDIRSPGLGDTAMYLCATSKRTGWDTGELFFGEGSRLTVL.